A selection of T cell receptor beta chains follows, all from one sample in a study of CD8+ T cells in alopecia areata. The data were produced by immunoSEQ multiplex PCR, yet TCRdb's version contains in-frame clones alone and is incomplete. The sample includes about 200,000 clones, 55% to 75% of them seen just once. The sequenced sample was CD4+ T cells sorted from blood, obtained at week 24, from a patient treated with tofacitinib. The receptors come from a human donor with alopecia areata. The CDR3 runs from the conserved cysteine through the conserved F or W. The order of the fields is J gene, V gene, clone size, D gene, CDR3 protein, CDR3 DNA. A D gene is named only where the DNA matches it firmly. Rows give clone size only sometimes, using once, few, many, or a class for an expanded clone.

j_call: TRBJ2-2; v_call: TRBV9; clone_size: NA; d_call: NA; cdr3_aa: CASSVGPKHTGELFF; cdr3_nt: TGTGCCAGCAGCGTAGGGCCCAAGCACACCGGGGAGCTGTTTTTT
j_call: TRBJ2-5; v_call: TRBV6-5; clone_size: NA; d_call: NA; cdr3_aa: CASSYTGGETQYF; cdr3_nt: TGTGCCAGCAGTTACACAGGAGGGGAGACCCAGTACTTC
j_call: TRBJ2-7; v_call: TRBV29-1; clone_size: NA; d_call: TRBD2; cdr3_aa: CSGRTSGYEQYF; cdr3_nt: TGCAGCGGACGGACTAGCGGCTACGAGCAGTACTTC
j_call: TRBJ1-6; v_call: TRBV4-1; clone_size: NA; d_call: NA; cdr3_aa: CASSQGRGSSYNSPLHF; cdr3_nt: TGCGCCAGCAGCCAAGGAAGGGGGAGCTCCTATAATTCACCCCTCCACTTT
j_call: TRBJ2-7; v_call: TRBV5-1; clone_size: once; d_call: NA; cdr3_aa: CASRIDGTSSYEQYF; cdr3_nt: TGCGCCAGCAGAATAGACGGAACAAGCTCCTACGAGCAGTACTTC
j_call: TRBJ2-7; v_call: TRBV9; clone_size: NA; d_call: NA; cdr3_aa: CASSVEGRQGSYEQYF; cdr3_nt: TGTGCCAGCAGCGTAGAGGGACGTCAGGGGAGCTACGAGCAGTACTTC
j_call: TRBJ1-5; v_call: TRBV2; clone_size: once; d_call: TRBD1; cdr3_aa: CASRGQGAQPQHF; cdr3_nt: TGTGCCAGCAGGGGACAGGGGGCTCAGCCCCAGCATTTT
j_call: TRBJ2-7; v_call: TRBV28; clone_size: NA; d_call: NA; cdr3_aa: CASSLGEQYF; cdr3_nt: TGTGCCAGCAGTTTGGGCGAGCAGTACTTC
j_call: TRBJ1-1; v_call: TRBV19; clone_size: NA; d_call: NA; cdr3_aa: CASSMRVGGAHTEAFF; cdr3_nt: TGTGCCAGTAGTATGAGAGTTGGTGGGGCACACACTGAAGCTTTCTTT
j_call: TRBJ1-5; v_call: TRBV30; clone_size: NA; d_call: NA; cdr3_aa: CAWSVGRSNQPQHF; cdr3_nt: TGTGCCTGGAGTGTAGGCCGGAGCAATCAGCCCCAGCATTTT
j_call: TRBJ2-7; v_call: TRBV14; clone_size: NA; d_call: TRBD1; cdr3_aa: CASSQGTAYEQYF; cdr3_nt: TGTGCCAGCAGCCAGGGGACAGCCTACGAGCAGTACTTC